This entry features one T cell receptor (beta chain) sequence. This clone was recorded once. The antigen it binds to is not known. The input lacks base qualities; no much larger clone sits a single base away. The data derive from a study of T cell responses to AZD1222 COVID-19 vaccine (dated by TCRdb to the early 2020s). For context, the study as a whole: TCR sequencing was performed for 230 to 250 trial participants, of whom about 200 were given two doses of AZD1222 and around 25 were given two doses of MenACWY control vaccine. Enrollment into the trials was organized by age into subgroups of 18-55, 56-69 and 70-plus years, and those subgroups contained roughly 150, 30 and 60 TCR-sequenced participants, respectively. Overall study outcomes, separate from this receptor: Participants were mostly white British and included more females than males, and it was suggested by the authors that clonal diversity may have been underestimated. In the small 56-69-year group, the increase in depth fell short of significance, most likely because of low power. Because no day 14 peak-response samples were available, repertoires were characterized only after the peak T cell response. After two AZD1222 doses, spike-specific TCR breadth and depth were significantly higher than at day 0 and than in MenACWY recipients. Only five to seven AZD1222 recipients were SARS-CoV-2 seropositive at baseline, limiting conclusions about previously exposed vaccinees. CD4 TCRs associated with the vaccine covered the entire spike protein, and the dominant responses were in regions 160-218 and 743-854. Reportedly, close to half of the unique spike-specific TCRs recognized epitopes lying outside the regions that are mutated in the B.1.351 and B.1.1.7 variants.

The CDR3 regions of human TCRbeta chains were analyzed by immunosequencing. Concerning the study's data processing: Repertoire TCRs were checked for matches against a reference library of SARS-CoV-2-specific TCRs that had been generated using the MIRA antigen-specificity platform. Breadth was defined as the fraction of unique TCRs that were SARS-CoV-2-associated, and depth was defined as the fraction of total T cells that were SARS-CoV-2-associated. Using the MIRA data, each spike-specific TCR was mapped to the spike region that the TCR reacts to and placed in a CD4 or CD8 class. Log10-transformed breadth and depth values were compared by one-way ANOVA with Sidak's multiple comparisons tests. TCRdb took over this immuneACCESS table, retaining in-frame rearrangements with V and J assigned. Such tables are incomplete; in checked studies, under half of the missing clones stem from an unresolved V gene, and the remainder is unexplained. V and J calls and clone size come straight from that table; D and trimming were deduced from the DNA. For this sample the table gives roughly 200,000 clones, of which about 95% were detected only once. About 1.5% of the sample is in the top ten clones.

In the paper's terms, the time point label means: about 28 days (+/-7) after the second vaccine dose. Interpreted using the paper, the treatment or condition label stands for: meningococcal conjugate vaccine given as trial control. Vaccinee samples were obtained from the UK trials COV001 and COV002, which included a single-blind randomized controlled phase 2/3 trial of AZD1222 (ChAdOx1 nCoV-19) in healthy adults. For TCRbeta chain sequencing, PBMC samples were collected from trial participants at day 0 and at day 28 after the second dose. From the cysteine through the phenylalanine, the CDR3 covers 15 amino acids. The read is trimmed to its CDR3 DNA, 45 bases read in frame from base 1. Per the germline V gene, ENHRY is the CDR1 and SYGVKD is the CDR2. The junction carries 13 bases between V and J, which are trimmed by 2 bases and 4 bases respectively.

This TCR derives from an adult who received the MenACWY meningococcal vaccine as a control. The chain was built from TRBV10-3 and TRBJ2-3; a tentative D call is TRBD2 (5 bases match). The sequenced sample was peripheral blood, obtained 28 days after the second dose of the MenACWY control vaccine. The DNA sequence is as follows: TGTGCCATCAGTGAGGTGGGAGAGGTGCCAGATACGCAGTATTTT. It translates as CAISEVGEVPDTQYF.